The 7 T cell receptor beta chains presented below share a single source sample, sequenced in a study of T cell changes during pregnancy in multiple sclerosis. The assay was immunoSEQ multiplex PCR, and TCRdb's table has in-frame clones only and misses some. The profile shows over 50,000 clones, about 92% of them singletons. Sequenced material: peripheral blood, taken in the first trimester of pregnancy. The receptors stem from a female donor with multiple sclerosis, enrolled in a pregnancy study.

This chain uses TRBV15 with TRBJ1-1; no clear D. V shed 0 bases and J shed 0 bases, with 8 bases lying between them. There are 15 residues in the CDR3. The germline CDR1 and CDR2 sequences are LNHNV and YYDKDF (reference sequence). The CDR3 spells CATSRELGVNTEAFF. CDR3 nucleotide sequence: TGTGCCACCAGCAGAGAGCTCGGGGTGAACACTGAAGCTTTCTTT. The variable domain in full, with the rest retrieved from reference TRBV15 and TRBJ1-1, is DAMVIQNPRYQVTQFGKPVTLSCSQTLNHNVMYWYQQKSSQAPKLLFHYYDKDFNNEADTPDNFQSRRPNTSFCFLDIRSPGLGDTAMYLCATSRELGVNTEAFFGQGTRLTVV.

The chain couples TRBV6-1 to TRBJ1-6; D is possibly TRBD1 (5 bases). Germline V gene lookup returns CDR1 MNHNS and CDR2 SASEGT. The CDR3 spans 15 residues. V shed 1 base and J shed 8 bases, with 12 bases lying between them. The CDR3 region has the DNA TGTGCCAGCAGTGAAGTAGCGGGGGGATATTCACCCCTCCACTTT. This sequence encodes CASSEVAGGYSPLHF.

The chain uses TRBV2 and TRBJ1-4, with 9 bases lining up with TRBD1. The CDR3 is made up of 14 amino acids. The germline gives CDR1 SNHLY, CDR2 FYNNEI. V trimming: 1 base; J trimming: 8 bases; junction bases outside the gene matches: 2. CDR3 bases: TGTGCCAGCAGTGAAGGGGACAGGGCGGAAAAACTGTTTTTT. Encoded protein: CASSEGDRAEKLFF. Using reference TRBV2 and TRBJ1-4 for the parts outside the CDR3, the full variable domain is EPEVTQTPSHQVTQMGQEVILRCVPISNHLYFYWYRQILGQKVEFLVSFYNNEISEKSEIFDDQFSVERPDGSNFTLKIRSTKLEDSAMYFCASSEGDRAEKLFFGSGTQLSVL.

The chain couples TRBV7-9 to TRBJ2-7; TRBD2 agrees at 13 bases. Germline V gene data show CDR1 as SEHNR and CDR2 as FQNEAQ (reference sequence). There are 14 residues in the CDR3. The V gene end was trimmed by 8 bases and the J gene end by 12 bases; junction bases not matched to a gene: 13. CDR3 nucleotide sequence: TGTGCCAGCGGTGTAGGACTAGCGGGAGAAGAAGGGTACTTC. Its translation: CASGVGLAGEEGYF.

The V and J genes are TRBV4-3 and TRBJ2-1, with 7 bases fitting TRBD1. Germline-derived CDR1 and CDR2 are LGHNA and YSLEER. The CDR3 runs to 14 residues. V was clipped by 1 base and J by 4 bases; unmatched bases: 1. CDR3 residues: CASSQGQGYNEQFF. DNA for the CDR3: TGCGCCAGCAGCCAAGGACAGGGATACAATGAGCAGTTCTTC.

The CDR3 protein is CASSPGLAGKPYEQYF. The DNA for the CDR3 is TGTGCCAGCAGCCCCGGACTAGCGGGAAAACCCTACGAGCAGTACTTC. The chain combines TRBV7-9 with TRBJ2-7, with 12 bases aligning to TRBD2. There are 16 residues in the CDR3. The germline V gene has CDR1 SEHNR and CDR2 FQNEAQ (reference sequence). Trimming took 5 bases from V and 2 from J; bases not matched to a gene: 7. The whole variable domain, remainder taken from reference TRBV7-9 and TRBJ2-7, is DTGVSQNPRHKITKRGQNVTFRCDPISEHNRLYWYRQTLGQGPEFLTYFQNEAQLEKSRLLSDRFSAERPKGSFSTLEIQRTEQGDSAMYLCASSPGLAGKPYEQYFGPGTRLTVT.

V is TRBV5-4 and J is TRBJ2-6, with 9 bases aligning to TRBD1. The CDR3 sequence is 16 residues long. With 3 bases clipped from V and 2 bases from J, the junction kept 3 bases outside the gene matches. Germline CDR1 SGHNT, CDR2 YYREEE (reference sequence). The CDR3 loop reads CASSSDRGAGANVLTF. The CDR3 DNA is TGTGCCAGCAGCTCAGACAGGGGGGCTGGGGCCAACGTCCTGACTTTC. Together with reference TRBV5-4 and TRBJ2-6, the CDR3 gives the full variable domain: ETGVTQSPTHLIKTRGQQVTLRCSSQSGHNTVSWYQQALGQGPQFIFQYYREEENGRGNFPPRFSGLQFPNYSSELNVNALELDDSALYLCASSSDRGAGANVLTFGAGSRLTVL.